These T cell receptor beta chains were read from a single sample in a study of preoperative IRX-2 immunotherapy in early breast cancer. Here immunoSEQ multiplex PCR was the method, and the copy in TCRdb shows in-frame clones only, minus some. The repertoire holds around 28,000 clones, 65% to 85% seen once, with 2% to 2.5% in the top ten. The source material was lymph node tissue, sampled before IRX-2 immunotherapy. The receptors stem from a human donor with breast cancer. Each CDR3 is given with its conserved first and last residue. The D gene is left open where the match is weak. Clone size, where shown, is once, few, many, or a class for clones that have expanded.

TRBV11-3,NA,TRBD1,15,TRBJ2-2,TGTGCCAGCAGCGCGACAGGGTTTAGGACCGGGGAGCTGTTTTTT,CASSATGFRTGELFF
TRBV7-5,NA,NA,15,TRBJ1-2,TGTGCCAGCAGCTTAGACCCGGGAGAGGGCTATGGCTACACCTTC,CASSLDPGEGYGYTF
TRBV19,NA,NA,14,TRBJ1-3,TGTGCCAGTAGCTCTCTGAACTCTGGAAACACCATATATTTT,CASSSLNSGNTIYF
TRBV11-3,NA,NA,14,TRBJ2-5,TGTGCCAGCAGCTTGAGTGCTGTGAAAGAGACCCAGTACTTC,CASSLSAVKETQYF
TRBV18,NA,TRBD1,14,TRBJ1-2,TGTGCCAGCTCACCACCGGTGGACAGGGCTGGCTACACCTTC,CASSPPVDRAGYTF
TRBV5-1,NA,NA,14,TRBJ2-3,TGCGCCAGCAGCTTGGGGGTTAGCACAGATACGCAGTATTTT,CASSLGVSTDTQYF
TRBV7-6,NA,TRBD2,14,TRBJ2-1,TGTGCTAGCAGCTTGGGGGGGGACTACAATGAGCAGTTCTTC,CASSLGGDYNEQFF
TRBV30,NA,NA,13,TRBJ1-1,TGTGCCTGGAGTAAGTTCGGAAACACTGAAGCTTTCTTT,CAWSKFGNTEAFF
TRBV28,NA,NA,14,TRBJ2-5,TGTGCCAGCAGCGTACCCTCGGGCACCGAGACCCAGTACTTC,CASSVPSGTETQYF
TRBV6-1,NA,TRBD2,18,TRBJ2-3,TGTGCCAGCAGTGAAGCGGGGTTTGGCGGGGGAATCACAGATACGCAGTATTTT,CASSEAGFGGGITDTQYF
TRBV10-3,NA,TRBD1,18,TRBJ2-1,TGTGCCATCAGTGATCCCACACTAGACAGGGTCCGGCCCGTAGGGCAGTTCTTC,CAISDPTLDRVRPVGQFF
TRBV5-1,NA,NA,17,TRBJ2-2,TGCGCCAGCAGCTTGGCCACAGGGACCATTAACACCGGGGAGCTGTTTTTT,CASSLATGTINTGELFF
TRBV6-7,NA,NA,16,TRBJ1-4,TGTGCCAGCAGACGCAGCCCAGGGGCAACTAATGAAAAACTGTTTTTT,CASRRSPGATNEKLFF
TRBV28,NA,NA,12,TRBJ1-2,TGTGCCAGCACCGACCCCGCCTATGGCTACACCTTC,CASTDPAYGYTF
TRBV28,NA,NA,14,TRBJ1-1,TGTGCCAGCAGTCTTGGCGGGCGGGGCACTGAAGCTTTCTTT,CASSLGGRGTEAFF
TRBV6-8,NA,NA,13,TRBJ1-2,TGTGCCAGCAGTGACCACAGGGTTTCTGGCTACACCTTC,CASSDHRVSGYTF
TRBV11-3,NA,TRBD1,14,TRBJ1-2,TGTGCCAGCAGCTTAGTAGCGACAGGGTATGGCTACACCTTC,CASSLVATGYGYTF
TRBV6-8,NA,TRBD1,17,TRBJ2-3,TGTGCCAGCAGTTACTCTACCGGGACAGGGAATTTGGATACGCAGTATTTT,CASSYSTGTGNLDTQYF
TRBV19,NA,TRBD1,13,TRBJ2-7,TGTGCCAGTAGTACGGGACAGGCCCACGAGCAGTACTTC,CASSTGQAHEQYF
TRBV6-7,NA,NA,16,TRBJ1-6,TGTGCCAGCAGTGCTAAGGGGGACTCCTATAATTCACCCCTCCACTTT,CASSAKGDSYNSPLHF
TRBV6-8,NA,TRBD1,15,TRBJ1-2,TGTGCCATCAGGGGGTTCCGTGGAGCTAACTATGGCTACACCTTC,CAIRGFRGANYGYTF
TRBV4-1,NA,NA,13,TRBJ1-1,TGCGCCAGCAGCCACAGCATGAACACTGAAGCTTTCTTT,CASSHSMNTEAFF
TRBV10-3,few,NA,16,TRBJ1-6,TGTGCCATCAGTGAGAACCAGGGGAGACATAATTCACCCCTCCACTTT,CAISENQGRHNSPLHF
TRBV12-5,NA,TRBD1,16,TRBJ2-1,TGTGCCAGCAATAAGGACAGGCCGAGCTCCTACAATGAGCAGTTCTTC,CASNKDRPSSYNEQFF
TRBV7-8,NA,NA,16,TRBJ1-5,TGTGCCAGCAGTGAATGGCGCGAGAGGAGCAATCAGCCCCAGCATTTT,CASSEWRERSNQPQHF
TRBV6-8,NA,NA,13,TRBJ1-5,TGTGCCAGCCGCGGACGGATGAATCAGCCCCAGCATTTT,CASRGRMNQPQHF